These T cell receptor beta chains were read from a single sample in a study of a mutant IDH1 vaccine in newly diagnosed glioma. Here immunoSEQ multiplex PCR was the method, and the copy in TCRdb shows in-frame clones only, minus some. The table shows tens of thousands of clones, with around 78% occurring only once. No cognate antigen is known for these TCRs. This sample comprised PBMCs, obtained from a glioma patient whose treatment included an IDH1 peptide vaccine. These receptors were taken from a man between 35 and 55 years old with glioma. CDR3s include the opening cysteine and the closing phenylalanine or tryptophan.

TRBJ2-3 TRBV5-6 16 CASSNPGPSGADTQYF
TRBJ1-2 TRBV5-1 22 CASSLPNMRARTGGISDYGYTF
TRBJ1-4 TRBV21-1 16 CASSKVGPLGGEKLFF
TRBJ2-3 TRBV12-5 17 CASGFPTSGRLTDTQYF
TRBJ2-1 TRBV7-2 12 CASSLRRNEQFF
TRBJ1-1 TRBV10-3 13 CAISGTDDTEAFF
TRBJ1-1 TRBV10-2 12 CASSDRNTEAFF
TRBJ2-5 TRBV5-1 15 CASSATSGPQETQYF
TRBJ1-1 TRBV19 14 CASSMRRGGTEAFF
TRBJ2-1 TRBV6-6 14 CASLAGATSNEQFF
TRBJ2-1 TRBV2 15 CASSEARGRGHEQFF
TRBJ2-1 TRBV5-8 13 CASSFRRGNEQFF
TRBJ2-2 TRBV27 14 CASSLSTGAGELFF
TRBJ2-2 TRBV7-6 14 CASSPSGAPGELFF
TRBJ2-2 TRBV19 16 CASSRTGGSNTGELFF
TRBJ2-3 TRBV6-1 16 CASSVTRALGTDTQYF
TRBJ1-2 TRBV6-5 14 CASTETETTYGYTF
TRBJ1-5 TRBV19 12 CASSTGPGPQHF
TRBJ1-1 TRBV27 13 CASSLNGDTEAFF
TRBJ2-1 TRBV5-1 16 CASTPSGTSVNNEQFF
TRBJ2-5 TRBV7-9 13 CASSREFVETQYF
TRBJ1-5 TRBV19 16 CASSIWSKYSNQPQHF
TRBJ2-1 TRBV2 12 CASSGRVGEQFF
TRBJ2-5 TRBV5-1 15 CASSRDSSAGETQYF
TRBJ2-1 TRBV27 17 CASSGGTSGRRYNEQFF
TRBJ1-2 TRBV19 12 CASSMSGYGYTF
TRBJ2-3 TRBV5-1 15 CASSLEGIPTDTQYF
TRBJ2-3 TRBV28 12 CASRTPGDTQYF
TRBJ2-2 TRBV5-8 17 CASRRDRETSNTGELFF
TRBJ2-3 TRBV5-1 14 CASSPGQDTDTQYF
TRBJ2-3 TRBV27 13 CASSDGEADTQYF
TRBJ1-4 TRBV19 16 CASSASPGTGGEKLFF
TRBJ1-2 TRBV7-2 15 CASSLGGATNYGYTF
TRBJ2-5 TRBV11-3 16 CASSLGARRSQETQYF
TRBJ1-3 TRBV7-2 15 CASSSPATSGNTIYF
TRBJ2-1 TRBV6-1 15 CASSDKRGGSNEQFF